This T cell receptor (beta chain) is drawn from a study of T cell repertoires in cytomegalovirus infection. On the study more broadly: Indicated by public TCR beta signatures were CMV infection and matching HLA type.

TCRdb used MiXCR to reprocess the reads, holding one entry per CDR3 protein. The sample contains about 240,000 distinct CDR3 sequences, roughly an eighth of which appear only once. Overall study results and limits: The ex vivo response was dominated by HLA-C-restricted CMV-specific TCR beta clonotypes. Cumulative public TCR beta family frequency identified carriers of CMV plus the relevant HLA.

The germline V gene has CDR1 DFQATT and CDR2 SNEGSKA (reference sequence). The V and J ends lost 3 bases and 4 bases, in that order; junction bases with no gene match: 8. The CDR3 covers 14 residues. Ten or more counts support this clonotype. Its target is unknown. The V call is TRBV20-1, the J call TRBJ2-7; 8 bases agree with TRBD1. Sequenced sample: PBMCs. The receptor was derived from a human donor in good health (CMV status not recorded). Some clones in this sample may be carry-over from other donors' samples. The CDR3 DNA reads TGCAGTGCTAGTATCCAGGGGGCCGGTTACGAGCAGTACTTC. Its protein product is CSASIQGAGYEQYF.